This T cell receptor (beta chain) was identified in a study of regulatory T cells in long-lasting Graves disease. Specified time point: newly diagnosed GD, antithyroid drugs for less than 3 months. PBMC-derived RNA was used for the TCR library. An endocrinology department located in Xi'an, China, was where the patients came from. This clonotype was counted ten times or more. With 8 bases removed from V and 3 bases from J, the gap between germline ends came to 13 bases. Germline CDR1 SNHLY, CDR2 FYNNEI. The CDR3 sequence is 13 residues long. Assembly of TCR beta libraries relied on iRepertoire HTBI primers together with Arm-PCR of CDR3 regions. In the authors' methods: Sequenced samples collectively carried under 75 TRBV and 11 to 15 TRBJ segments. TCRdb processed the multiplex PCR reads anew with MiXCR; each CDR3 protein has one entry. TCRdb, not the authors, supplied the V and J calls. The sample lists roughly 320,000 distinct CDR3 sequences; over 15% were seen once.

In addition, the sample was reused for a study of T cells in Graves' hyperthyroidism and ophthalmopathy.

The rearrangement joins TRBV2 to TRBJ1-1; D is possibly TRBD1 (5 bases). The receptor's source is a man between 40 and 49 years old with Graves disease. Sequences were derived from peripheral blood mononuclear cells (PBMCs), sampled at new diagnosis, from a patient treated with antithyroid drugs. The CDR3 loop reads CASGRQTDTEAFF. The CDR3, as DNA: TGTGCCAGCGGAAGACAGACGGACACTGAAGCTTTCTTT.